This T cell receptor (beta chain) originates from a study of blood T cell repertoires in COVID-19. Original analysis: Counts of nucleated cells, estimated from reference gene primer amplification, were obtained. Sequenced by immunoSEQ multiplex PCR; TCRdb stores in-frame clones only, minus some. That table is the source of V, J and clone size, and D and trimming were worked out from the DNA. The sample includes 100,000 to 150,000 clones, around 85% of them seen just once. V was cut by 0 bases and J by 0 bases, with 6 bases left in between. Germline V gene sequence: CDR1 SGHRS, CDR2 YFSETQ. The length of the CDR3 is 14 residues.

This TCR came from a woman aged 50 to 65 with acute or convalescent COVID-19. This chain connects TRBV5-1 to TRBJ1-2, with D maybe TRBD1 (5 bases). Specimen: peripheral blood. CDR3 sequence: CASSLARANYGYTF. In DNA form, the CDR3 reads TGCGCCAGCAGCTTGGCCAGGGCTAACTATGGCTACACCTTC. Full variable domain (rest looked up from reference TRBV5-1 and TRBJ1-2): KAGVTQTPRYLIKTRGQQVTLSCSPISGHRSVSWYQQTPGQGLQFLFEYFSETQRNKGNFPGRFSGRQFSNSRSEMNVSTLELGDSALYLCASSLARANYGYTFGSGTRLTVV.